The clone carrying this T cell receptor (beta chain) has ten or more counts. What it binds is unknown. Every donor contributed roughly 10 milliliters of peripheral blood by blood draw. Isolation of PBMCs gave at least 7 million cells per sample. These data come from a study of blood T cells in healthy people across ages. The authors ran a second PCR of 7 to 11 cycles using a sample-barcoded 5' primer and a J-beta primer mix. TCRdb reprocessed the 5' RACE reads via MiXCR and lists one record per CDR3 protein. The table shows approximately 320,000 distinct CDR3 sequences, with about 25% occurring only once. Study-level results: Strong correlation linked observed beta diversity and percent naive T cells.

Unmatched junction bases numbered 0, after V lost 4 bases and J lost 2 bases. CDR1 is KGHSH, CDR2 LQKENI, per germline. The CDR3 runs 13 residues. The receptor was derived from a woman aged 70-85 years in good health. Sequencing used blood. This chain joins TRBV18 and TRBJ2-5; 8 nucleotides agree with TRBD1. The CDR3 loop reads CASSRTGQETQYF. The CDR3 DNA reads TGTGCCAGCTCACGGACAGGGCAAGAGACCCAGTACTTC.